Listed below are T cell receptor beta chains from one sample, sequenced in a study of beta chain features in type 1 diabetes. The repertoire was sequenced with immunoSEQ multiplex PCR; TCRdb's copy has only in-frame clones and lacks some. The sample lists almost 350,000 clones; around 7.6% were seen once. What was sequenced was central memory CD4+ T cells from blood. The receptor source for this set is a woman in her late teens or twenties in good health. Both conserved end residues are part of each CDR3. D genes are given only for firm matches. The size of a clone is reported for some rows only, either as once, few or many, or as a class for expanded clones.

CDR3nt	CDR3aa	abundance	v_gene	j_gene	d_gene
TGTGCCATCAGTGGCCAGGGACTAGCGGGAGCCTACAATGAGCAGTTCTTC	CAISGQGLAGAYNEQFF	few	TRBV10-3	TRBJ2-1	TRBD2
TGTGCCAGCAGCGCTGACAGGGGACAGCCCCAGCATTTT	CASSADRGQPQHF	NA	TRBV7-2	TRBJ1-5	TRBD1
TGTGCCAGCAGCTTAGCAGATAGCAATCAGCCCCAGCATTTT	CASSLADSNQPQHF	few	TRBV5-5	TRBJ1-5	NA
TGCGCCAGCAGCTTGAACATCCTGAATGAGCAGTTCTTC	CASSLNILNEQFF	NA	TRBV5-1	TRBJ2-1	NA
TGTGCCAGCAGCTTAGCGGGGATACCGGGACAGGGAGACTATGGCTACACCTTC	CASSLAGIPGQGDYGYTF	NA	TRBV7-9	TRBJ1-2	TRBD1
TGTGCCACCAGCAGGAAATTAGCGGGAGGTGGTGAGACCCAGTACTTC	CATSRKLAGGGETQYF	NA	TRBV15	TRBJ2-5	TRBD2
TGCGCCAGCAGCTTGGGGACTAGCGGCATGGGTGAGACCCAGTACTTC	CASSLGTSGMGETQYF	few	TRBV5-1	TRBJ2-5	TRBD2
TGTGCCAGCAGCTCTGAGCGGGAGGGCCGCGCAGATACGCAGTATTTT	CASSSEREGRADTQYF	few	TRBV5-8	TRBJ2-3	TRBD2
TGTGCCAGCAGTACCCGAGGCGGGGATTGGGAGCAGTACTTC	CASSTRGGDWEQYF	few	TRBV7-8	TRBJ2-7	NA
TGTGCCAGCATTGGGAGGGGGGAGGAGCAGTTCTTC	CASIGRGEEQFF	many	TRBV6-1	TRBJ2-1	NA
TGTGCCACGCGACAGGGGCACGGGGAGCTGTTTTTT	CATRQGHGELFF	many	TRBV2	TRBJ2-2	TRBD1
TGTGCCAGCCAAAGGAGTGGGAATGTCTACGAGCAGTACTTC	CASQRSGNVYEQYF	NA	TRBV6-1	TRBJ2-7	NA
TGTGCCAGCACCCTCGGAGGGGGTGGTAACTATGGCTACACCTTC	CASTLGGGGNYGYTF	few	TRBV6-5	TRBJ1-2	NA
TGTGCCAGCAGCTCTGCGTATGGGCAAATAACCTACGAGCAGTACTTC	CASSSAYGQITYEQYF	few	TRBV11-2	TRBJ2-7	NA
TGTGCCAGCAGCTCAACCCGGAGTACGTCTAGCACAGATACGCAGTATTTT	CASSSTRSTSSTDTQYF	NA	TRBV7-9	TRBJ2-3	NA
TGTGCCAGCAAAAAGGGAAACACTGAAGCTTTCTTT	CASKKGNTEAFF	many	TRBV2	TRBJ1-1	NA
TGTGCCAGCAGTGAGATGACGCAAACCTACGAGCAGTACTTC	CASSEMTQTYEQYF	NA	TRBV6-1	TRBJ2-7	NA
TGTGCCAGCACCGCCAAGTCCTACGAGCAGTACTTC	CASTAKSYEQYF	NA	TRBV6-1	TRBJ2-7	NA
TGTGCCAGCACCACTGACCAGAACACAGATACGCAGTATTTT	CASTTDQNTDTQYF	many	TRBV2	TRBJ2-3	NA
TGCGCCAGCAGCTTGGCCACAGGCACAGATACGCAGTATTTT	CASSLATGTDTQYF	NA	TRBV5-1	TRBJ2-3	NA
TGTGCCAGCAGCTTGGCCCCTAGCGACCAAGAGACCCAGTACTTC	CASSLAPSDQETQYF	NA	TRBV5-4	TRBJ2-5	NA
TGTGCCAGTAGCATACAGGCCAGCTCCTACGAGCAGTACTTC	CASSIQASSYEQYF	few	TRBV19	TRBJ2-7	NA
TGTGCCAGCAGCTTAGACCTAGCGACCAGGGGTGAGACCCAGTACTTC	CASSLDLATRGETQYF	few	TRBV11-2	TRBJ2-5	NA
TGTGCCAGCAGCCACGATAGCGGGAGTTGGTTAGAGACCCAGTACTTC	CASSHDSGSWLETQYF	many	TRBV4-2	TRBJ2-5	TRBD2
TGTGCCAGCTCACCGGACTCCGCGACGGGGCAGTTCTTC	CASSPDSATGQFF	many	TRBV18	TRBJ2-1	NA
TGCGCCAGCATATTGCGGGAGCCTCGGGGGGAGCAGTACTTC	CASILREPRGEQYF	NA	TRBV10-2	TRBJ2-7	TRBD2
TGTGCCAGCACCAACCAACGAGGGGGCGCAAGTAACACCATATATTTT	CASTNQRGGASNTIYF	NA	TRBV7-3	TRBJ1-3	TRBD1
TGCGCCAGCAGCGTGGACCTCACAGGGGCCAACGTCCTGACTTTC	CASSVDLTGANVLTF	NA	TRBV5-1	TRBJ2-6	NA
TGTGCCAGCAGAGGGCGGGAGGGCCATGAGCAGTTCTTC	CASRGREGHEQFF	few	TRBV5-6	TRBJ2-1	TRBD2
TGCGCCAGCAGCTTGGGGCAAGACTACAATGAGCAGTTCTTC	CASSLGQDYNEQFF	many	TRBV5-1	TRBJ2-1	NA